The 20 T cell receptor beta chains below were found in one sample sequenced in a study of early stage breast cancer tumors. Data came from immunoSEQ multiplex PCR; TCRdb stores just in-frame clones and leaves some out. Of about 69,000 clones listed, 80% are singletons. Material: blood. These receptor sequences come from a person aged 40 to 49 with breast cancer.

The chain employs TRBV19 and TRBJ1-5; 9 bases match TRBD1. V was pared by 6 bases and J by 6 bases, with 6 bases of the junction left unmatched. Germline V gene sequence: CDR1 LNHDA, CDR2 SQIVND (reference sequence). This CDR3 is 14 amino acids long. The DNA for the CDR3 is TGTGCCAGTAGCGACGGGACAGGGAGTCAGCCCCAGCATTTT. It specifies CASSDGTGSQPQHF. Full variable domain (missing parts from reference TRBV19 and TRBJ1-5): DGGITQSPKYLFRKEGQNVTLSCEQNLNHDAMYWYRQDPGQGLRLIYYSQIVNDFQKGDIAEGYSVSREKKESFPLTVTSAQKNPTAFYLCASSDGTGSQPQHFGDGTRLSIL.

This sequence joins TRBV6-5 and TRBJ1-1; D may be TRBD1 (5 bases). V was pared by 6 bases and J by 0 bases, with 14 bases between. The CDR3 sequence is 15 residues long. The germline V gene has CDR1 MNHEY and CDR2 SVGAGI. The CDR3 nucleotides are TGTGCCAGCAGATTTCGGTGGGGGGTGAACACTGAAGCTTTCTTT. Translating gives CASRFRWGVNTEAFF.

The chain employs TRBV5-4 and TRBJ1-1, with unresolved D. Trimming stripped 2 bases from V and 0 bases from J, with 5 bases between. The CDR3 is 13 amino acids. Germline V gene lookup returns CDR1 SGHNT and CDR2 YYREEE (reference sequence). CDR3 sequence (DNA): TGTGCCAGCAGCTTTACAATGAACACTGAAGCTTTCTTT. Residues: CASSFTMNTEAFF.

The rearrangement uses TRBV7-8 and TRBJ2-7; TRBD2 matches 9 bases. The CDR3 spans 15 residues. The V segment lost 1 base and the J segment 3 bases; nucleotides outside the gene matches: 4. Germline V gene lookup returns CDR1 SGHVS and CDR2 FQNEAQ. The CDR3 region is CASSLGSGGFYEQYF. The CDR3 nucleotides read TGTGCCAGCAGCTTAGGTAGCGGGGGCTTCTACGAGCAGTACTTC. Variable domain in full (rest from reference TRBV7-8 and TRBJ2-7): GAGVSQSPRYKVAKRGQDVALRCDPISGHVSLFWYQQALGQGPEFLTYFQNEAQLDKSGLPSDRFFAERPEGSVSTLKIQRTQQEDSAVYLCASSLGSGGFYEQYFGPGTRLTVT.

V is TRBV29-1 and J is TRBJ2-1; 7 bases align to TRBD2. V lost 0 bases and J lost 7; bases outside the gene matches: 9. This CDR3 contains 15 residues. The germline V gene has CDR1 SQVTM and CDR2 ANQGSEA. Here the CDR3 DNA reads TGCAGCGTTGAAGATCCCGTCGAACTAGCGAATGAGCAGTTCTTC. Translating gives CSVEDPVELANEQFF.

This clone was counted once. Here the CDR3 reads CASSRPGQGLYEQYF. As DNA, the CDR3 is TGTGCCAGTAGCCGGCCGGGACAGGGGCTCTACGAGCAGTACTTC. The rearrangement joins TRBV19 to TRBJ2-7; 10 nucleotides align to TRBD1. The CDR3 is 15 amino acids. In germline, CDR1 is LNHDA, CDR2 SQIVND (reference sequence). Trimming cost V 6 bases and J 3 bases; bases outside gene matches: 8.

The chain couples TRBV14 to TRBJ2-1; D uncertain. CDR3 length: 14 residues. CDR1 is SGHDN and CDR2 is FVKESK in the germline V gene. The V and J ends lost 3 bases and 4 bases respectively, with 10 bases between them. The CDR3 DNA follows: TGTGCCAGCAGCCAGGGGTGGATATACAATGAGCAGTTCTTC. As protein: CASSQGWIYNEQFF.

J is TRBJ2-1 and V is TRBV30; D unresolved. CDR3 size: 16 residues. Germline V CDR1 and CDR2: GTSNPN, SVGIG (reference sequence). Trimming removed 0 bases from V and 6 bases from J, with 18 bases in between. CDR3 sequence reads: CAWSVGDPKGSNEQFF. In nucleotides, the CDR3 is TGTGCCTGGAGTGTAGGAGATCCGAAGGGATCCAATGAGCAGTTCTTC.

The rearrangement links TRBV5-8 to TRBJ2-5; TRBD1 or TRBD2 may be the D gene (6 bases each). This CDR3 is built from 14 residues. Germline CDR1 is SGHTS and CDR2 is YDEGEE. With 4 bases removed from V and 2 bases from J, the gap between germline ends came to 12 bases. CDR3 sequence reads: CASSGWGAQETQYF. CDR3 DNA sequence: TGTGCCAGCAGCGGGTGGGGGGCGCAAGAGACCCAGTACTTC.

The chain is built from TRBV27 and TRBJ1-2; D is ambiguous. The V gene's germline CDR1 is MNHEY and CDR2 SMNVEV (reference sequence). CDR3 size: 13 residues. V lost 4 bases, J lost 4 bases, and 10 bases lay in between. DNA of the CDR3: TGTGCCAGCAGTTCCTCCGGGAGCTATGGCTACACCTTC. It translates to CASSSSGSYGYTF.

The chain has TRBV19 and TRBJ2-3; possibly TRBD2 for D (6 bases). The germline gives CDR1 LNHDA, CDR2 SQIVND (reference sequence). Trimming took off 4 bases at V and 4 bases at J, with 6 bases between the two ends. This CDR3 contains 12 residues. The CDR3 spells CASSTSADTQYF. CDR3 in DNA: TGTGCCAGTAGTACTAGCGCAGATACGCAGTATTTT.

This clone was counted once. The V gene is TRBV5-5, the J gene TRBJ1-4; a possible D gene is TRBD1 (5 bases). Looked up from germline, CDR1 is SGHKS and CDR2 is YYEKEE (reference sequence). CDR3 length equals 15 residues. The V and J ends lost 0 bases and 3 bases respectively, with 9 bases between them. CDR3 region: CASSLGGVSNEKLFF. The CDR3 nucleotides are TGTGCCAGCAGCTTGGGAGGGGTATCTAATGAAAAACTGTTTTTT. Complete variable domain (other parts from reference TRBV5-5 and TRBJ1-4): DAGVTQSPTHLIKTRGQQVTLRCSPISGHKSVSWYQQVLGQGPQFIFQYYEKEERGRGNFPDRFSARQFPNYSSELNVNALLLGDSALYLCASSLGGVSNEKLFFGSGTQLSVL.

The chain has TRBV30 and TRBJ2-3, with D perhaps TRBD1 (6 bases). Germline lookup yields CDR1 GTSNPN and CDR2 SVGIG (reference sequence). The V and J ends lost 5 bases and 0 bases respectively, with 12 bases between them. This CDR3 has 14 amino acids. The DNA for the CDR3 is TGTGCCTGGGGACAGACAACTAGCACAGATACGCAGTATTTT. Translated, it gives CAWGQTTSTDTQYF.

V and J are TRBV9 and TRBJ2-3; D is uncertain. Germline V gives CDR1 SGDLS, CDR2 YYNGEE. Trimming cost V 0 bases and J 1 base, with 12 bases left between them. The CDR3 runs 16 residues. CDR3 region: CASSVEGTLGTDTQYF. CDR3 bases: TGTGCCAGCAGCGTAGAAGGTACCCTAGGCACAGATACGCAGTATTTT. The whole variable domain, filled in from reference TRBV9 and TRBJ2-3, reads DSGVTQTPKHLITATGQRVTLRCSPRSGDLSVYWYQQSLDQGLQFLIQYYNGEERAKGNILERFSAQQFPDLHSELNLSSLELGDSALYFCASSVEGTLGTDTQYFGPGTRLTVL.

Written as DNA, the CDR3 is TGTGCCAGCAGCCAAGAGTTGAATGCGGCCTACGAGCAGTACTTC. This encodes CASSQELNAAYEQYF. J is TRBJ2-7 and V is TRBV4-2; D uncertain. The CDR3 is made up of 15 amino acids. Between the trimmed V and J ends, which lost 0 bases and 2 bases, there was a span of 11 bases. CDR1 is LGHNA and CDR2 is YNFKEQ in the germline V gene.

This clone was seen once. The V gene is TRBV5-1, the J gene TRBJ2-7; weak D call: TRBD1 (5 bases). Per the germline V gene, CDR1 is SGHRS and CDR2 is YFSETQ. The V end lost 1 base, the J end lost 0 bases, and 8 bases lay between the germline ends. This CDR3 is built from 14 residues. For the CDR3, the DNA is TGCGCCAGCAGCTTGAACAGGATCTCCTACGAGCAGTACTTC. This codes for CASSLNRISYEQYF.

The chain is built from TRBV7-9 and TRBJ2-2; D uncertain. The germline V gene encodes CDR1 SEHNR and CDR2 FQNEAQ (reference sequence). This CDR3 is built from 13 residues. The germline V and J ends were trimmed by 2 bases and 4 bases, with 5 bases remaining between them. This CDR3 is CASSLRPTGELFF. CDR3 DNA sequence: TGTGCCAGCAGCTTAAGACCCACCGGGGAGCTGTTTTTT.

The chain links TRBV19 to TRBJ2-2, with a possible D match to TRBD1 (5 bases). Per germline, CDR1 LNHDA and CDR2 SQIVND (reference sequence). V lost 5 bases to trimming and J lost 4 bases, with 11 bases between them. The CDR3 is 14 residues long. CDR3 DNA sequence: TGTGCCAGTAGTTCAGGGCCGCCCACCGGGGAGCTGTTTTTT. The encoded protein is CASSSGPPTGELFF.

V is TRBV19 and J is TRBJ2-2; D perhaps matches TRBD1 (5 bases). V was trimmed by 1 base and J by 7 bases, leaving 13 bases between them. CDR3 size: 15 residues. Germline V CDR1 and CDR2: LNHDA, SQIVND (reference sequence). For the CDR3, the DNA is TGTGCCAGTAGTATAGGTGTGGGGCGTATCGGGGAGCTGTTTTTT. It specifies CASSIGVGRIGELFF.

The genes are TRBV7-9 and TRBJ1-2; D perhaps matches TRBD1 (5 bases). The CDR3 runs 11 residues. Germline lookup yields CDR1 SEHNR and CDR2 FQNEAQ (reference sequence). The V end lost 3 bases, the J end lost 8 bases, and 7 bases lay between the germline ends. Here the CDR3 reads CASSFGGGYTF. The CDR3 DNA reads TGTGCCAGCAGCTTCGGGGGAGGCTACACCTTC.